Shown below are 10 T cell receptor beta chains from a single sample sequenced in a study of OX40 agonist ivuxolimab in advanced cancers. Method: immunoSEQ multiplex PCR; TCRdb's copy keeps in-frame clones and lacks some. The sample has some 73,000 clones; around 87% are singletons. This sample comprised CD4+ or CD8+ T cells sorted from blood, obtained in a trial of the OX40 agonist ivuxolimab. The receptors were sampled from an adult with an advanced solid tumor such as melanoma, head and neck, liver or kidney cancer.

The chain carries TRBV6-6 and TRBJ2-1; 12 nucleotides agree with TRBD2. The junction had 8 bases not matched to a gene; V was cut back by 10 bases and J by 7 bases. Germline V lookup: CDR1 MNHNY, CDR2 SVGAGI (reference sequence). The CDR3 contains 14 residues. CDR3 coding DNA: TGTGCCACCCGACTAGCGGGAGTCGGGAATGAGCAGTTCTTC. Residues: CATRLAGVGNEQFF.

The chain carries TRBV6-4 and TRBJ1-3, with D possibly matching TRBD1 (5 bases). The CDR3 totals 17 residues. CDR1 and CDR2 from the germline V gene are MRHNA and SNTAGT. The V end was cut by 2 bases, the J end by 4 bases, with 18 bases between. DNA for the CDR3: TGTGCCAGCAGTGACGCTTTGGGGCAGGGTGTCGGAAACACCATATATTTT. It yields the protein CASSDALGQGVGNTIYF.

The rearrangement uses TRBV7-9 and TRBJ2-6, with TRBD1 matching 8 bases. The germline CDR1 and CDR2 sequences are SEHNR and FQNEAQ (reference sequence). The CDR3 covers 18 residues. V was pared by 8 bases and J by 0 bases, with 12 bases of the junction left unmatched. Here the CDR3 reads CASSGRGQGFSGANVLTF. Written as DNA, the CDR3 is TGTGCCAGCTCGGGTCGTGGACAGGGTTTCTCTGGGGCCAACGTCCTGACTTTC.

The chain recombines TRBV5-1 with TRBJ2-7; 8 positions agree with TRBD1. Germline V CDR1 and CDR2: SGHRS, YFSETQ. Trimming at V came to 4 bases and at J to 6 bases, leaving 12 bases not matched to a gene. The CDR3 loop spans 15 amino acids. CDR3 DNA: TGCGCCAGCAGCACCCTAGGGACAGGAGCCCTCGAGCAGTACTTC. Translating gives CASSTLGTGALEQYF.

This chain links TRBV2 with TRBJ2-7; no firm D call. V was cut by 6 bases and J by 0 bases, with 12 bases left in between. Per germline, CDR1 SNHLY and CDR2 FYNNEI. The CDR3 length is 14 residues. The CDR3 DNA reads as TGTGCCAGCAGGAGACCCTTTCTCTCCTACGAGCAGTACTTC. It yields the protein CASRRPFLSYEQYF. The whole variable domain, filled in from reference TRBV2 and TRBJ2-7, reads EPEVTQTPSHQVTQMGQEVILRCVPISNHLYFYWYRQILGQKVEFLVSFYNNEISEKSEIFDDQFSVERPDGSNFTLKIRSTKLEDSAMYFCASRRPFLSYEQYFGPGTRLTVT.

The chain couples TRBV7-6 to TRBJ1-5; D not certain. CDR3 length: 15 residues. The V end lost 0 bases, the J end lost 4 bases, and 10 bases lay between the germline ends. Germline values: CDR1 SGHVS, CDR2 FNYEAQ. The CDR3 loop reads CASSLAAGRNQPQHF. As DNA, the CDR3 is TGTGCCAGCAGCTTAGCAGCGGGGAGGAATCAGCCCCAGCATTTT.

The rearrangement links TRBV25-1 to TRBJ2-2, with TRBD1 matching over 9 bases. The CDR3 is made up of 16 amino acids. Germline values: CDR1 MGHDK, CDR2 SYGVNS. Losses at the gene ends were 4 bases for V and 1 base for J; bases not matched to a gene: 4. DNA of the CDR3: TGTGCCAGCAGTGTCGGACAGGGGCGGAACACCGGGGAGCTGTTTTTT. It is translated as CASSVGQGRNTGELFF.

The chain employs TRBV9 and TRBJ2-2; D not certain. Looked up from germline, CDR1 is SGDLS and CDR2 is YYNGEE. Trimming removed 4 bases at V and 0 bases at J, with 16 bases between. This CDR3 region has 17 residues. CDR3 protein: CASSSRAVGTNTGELFF. The CDR3 coding sequence is TGTGCCAGCAGCTCCCGGGCCGTCGGCACGAACACCGGGGAGCTGTTTTTT.

The chain couples TRBV7-3 to TRBJ1-5; possible D gene TRBD1, 5 bases. V was cut by 8 bases and J by 7 bases, with 18 bases left in between. The CDR3 totals 14 residues. The germline V gene encodes CDR1 SGHTA and CDR2 FQGTGA. The CDR3 region has the DNA TGTGCCAGCTCACTGTGGGGGGTCGGACAGCCCCAGCATTTT. Residues: CASSLWGVGQPQHF. The variable domain in full, completed from reference TRBV7-3 and TRBJ1-5, reads GAGVSQTPSNKVTEKGKYVELRCDPISGHTALYWYRQSLGQGPEFLIYFQGTGAADDSGLPNDRFFAVRPEGSVSTLKIQRTERGDSAVYLCASSLWGVGQPQHFGDGTRLSIL.

CDR3 sequence reads: CASSPKIRRVKYF. The CDR3 DNA reads as TGTGCCAGCAGCCCGAAGATACGGAGGGTGAAGTACTTC. The chain employs TRBV13 and TRBJ2-7, with D maybe TRBD2 (6 bases). CDR1 is PRHDT and CDR2 is FYEKMQ in the germline V gene (reference sequence). The CDR3 is made up of 13 amino acids. With 5 bases removed from V and 11 bases from J, the gap between germline ends came to 19 bases.